The clone carrying this T cell receptor (beta chain) came up a few times. The sample is drawn from a study of blood T cells in healthy people across ages. Sample-barcoded 5' priming and a J-beta primer mix drove a second PCR of about 6 to 12 cycles. All samples yielded 3 million or more CDR3-containing paired-end reads. TCRdb re-derived calls from the 5' RACE reads in MiXCR, one entry per CDR3 protein. This sample yields roughly 900,000 distinct CDR3 sequences, of which around 48% are seen a single time; over 10% belongs to the top ten. Germline-derived CDR1 and CDR2 are SNHLY and FYNNEI. The CDR3 covers 13 residues. The ends were cut back, 4 bases at V and 3 bases at J, with 7 bases in the middle.

This rearrangement joins TRBV2 to TRBJ1-5; no firm D call. Sequencing was performed on blood. The clonotype comes from a man aged 25 to 40 in good health. The CDR3 sequence is CASSVHTNQPQHF. The DNA for the CDR3 is TGTGCCAGCAGTGTCCACACCAATCAGCCCCAGCATTTT.